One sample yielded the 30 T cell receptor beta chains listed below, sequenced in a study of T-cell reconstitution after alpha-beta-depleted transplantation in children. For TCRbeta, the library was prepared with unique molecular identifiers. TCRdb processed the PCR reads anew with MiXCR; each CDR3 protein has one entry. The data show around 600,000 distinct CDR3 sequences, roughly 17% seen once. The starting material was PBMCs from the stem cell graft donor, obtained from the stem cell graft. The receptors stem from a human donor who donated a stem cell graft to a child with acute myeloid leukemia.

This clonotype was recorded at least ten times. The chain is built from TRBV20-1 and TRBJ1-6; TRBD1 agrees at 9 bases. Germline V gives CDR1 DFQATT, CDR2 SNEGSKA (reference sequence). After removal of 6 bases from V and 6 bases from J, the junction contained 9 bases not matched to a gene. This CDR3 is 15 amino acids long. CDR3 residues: CSANNRDRVNSPLHF. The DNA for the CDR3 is TGCAGTGCCAACAACCGGGACAGGGTTAATTCACCCCTCCACTTT.

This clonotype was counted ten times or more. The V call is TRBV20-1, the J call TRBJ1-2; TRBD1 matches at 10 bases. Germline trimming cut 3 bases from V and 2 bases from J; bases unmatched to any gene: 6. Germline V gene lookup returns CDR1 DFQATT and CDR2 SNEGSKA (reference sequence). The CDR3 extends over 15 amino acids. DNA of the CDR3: TGCAGTGCTAGGAGACAGGGGGCGGGGAACTATGGCTACACCTTC. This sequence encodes CSARRQGAGNYGYTF.

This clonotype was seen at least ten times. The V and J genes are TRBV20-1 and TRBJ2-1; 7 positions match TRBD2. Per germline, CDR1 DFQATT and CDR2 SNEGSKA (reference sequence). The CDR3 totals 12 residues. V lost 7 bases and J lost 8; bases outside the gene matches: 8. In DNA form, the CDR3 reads TGCAGTGTCCACGGGAGGAAAGATGAGCAGTTCTTC. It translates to CSVHGRKDEQFF.

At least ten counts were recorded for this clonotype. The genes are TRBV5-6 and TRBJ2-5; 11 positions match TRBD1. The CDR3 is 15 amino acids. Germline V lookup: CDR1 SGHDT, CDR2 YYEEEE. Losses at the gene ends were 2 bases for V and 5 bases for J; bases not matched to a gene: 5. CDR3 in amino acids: CASSFGQGATETQYF. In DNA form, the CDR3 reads TGTGCCAGCAGCTTCGGACAGGGGGCTACGGAGACCCAGTACTTC.

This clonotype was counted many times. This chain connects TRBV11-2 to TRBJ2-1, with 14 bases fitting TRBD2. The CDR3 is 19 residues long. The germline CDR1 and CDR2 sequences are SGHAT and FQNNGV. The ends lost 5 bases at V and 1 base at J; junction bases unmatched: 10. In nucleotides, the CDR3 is TGTGCCAGCAGCCTTCCCGGGACTAGCGGGGGAGGGTCCTACAATGAGCAGTTCTTC. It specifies CASSLPGTSGGGSYNEQFF.

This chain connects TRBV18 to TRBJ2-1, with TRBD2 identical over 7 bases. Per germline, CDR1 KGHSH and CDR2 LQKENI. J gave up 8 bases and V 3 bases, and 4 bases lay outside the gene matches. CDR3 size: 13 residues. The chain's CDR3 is CASSPGGEDEQFF. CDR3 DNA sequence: TGTGCCAGCTCACCGGGGGGGGAGGATGAGCAGTTCTTC.

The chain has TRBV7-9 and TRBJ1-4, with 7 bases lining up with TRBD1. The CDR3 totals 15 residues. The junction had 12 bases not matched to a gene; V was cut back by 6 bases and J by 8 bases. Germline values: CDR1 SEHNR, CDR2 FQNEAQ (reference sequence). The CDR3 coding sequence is TGTGCCAGCAGTCGCCCGACAGGGTTGGGGGAAAAACTGTTTTTT. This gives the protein CASSRPTGLGEKLFF.

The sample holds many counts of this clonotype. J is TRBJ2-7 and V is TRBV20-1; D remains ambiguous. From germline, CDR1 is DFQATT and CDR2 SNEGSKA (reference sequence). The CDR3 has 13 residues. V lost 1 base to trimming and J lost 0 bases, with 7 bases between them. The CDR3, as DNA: TGCAGTGCTAGAGGGAGTAACTCCTACGAGCAGTACTTC. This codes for CSARGSNSYEQYF.

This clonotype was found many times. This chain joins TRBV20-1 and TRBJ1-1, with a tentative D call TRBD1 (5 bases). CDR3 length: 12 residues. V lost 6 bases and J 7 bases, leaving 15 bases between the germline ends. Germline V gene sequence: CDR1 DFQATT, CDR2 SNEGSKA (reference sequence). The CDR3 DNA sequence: TGCAGTGCCCCACCCAGGGTGGGTGAAGCTTTCTTT. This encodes CSAPPRVGEAFF.

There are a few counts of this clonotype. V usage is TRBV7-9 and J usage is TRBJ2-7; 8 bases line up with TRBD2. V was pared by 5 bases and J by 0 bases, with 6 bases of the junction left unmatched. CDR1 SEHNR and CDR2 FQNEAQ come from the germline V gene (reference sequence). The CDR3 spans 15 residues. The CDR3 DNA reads TGTGCCAGCAGCCCTGAGCGGGGGAGCTCCTACGAGCAGTACTTC. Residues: CASSPERGSSYEQYF.

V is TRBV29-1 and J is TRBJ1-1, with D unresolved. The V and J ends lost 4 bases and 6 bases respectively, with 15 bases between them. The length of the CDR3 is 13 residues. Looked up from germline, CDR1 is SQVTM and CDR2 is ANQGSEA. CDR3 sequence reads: CSVVQIVRAEAFF. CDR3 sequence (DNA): TGCAGCGTTGTACAGATTGTTAGGGCTGAAGCTTTCTTT.

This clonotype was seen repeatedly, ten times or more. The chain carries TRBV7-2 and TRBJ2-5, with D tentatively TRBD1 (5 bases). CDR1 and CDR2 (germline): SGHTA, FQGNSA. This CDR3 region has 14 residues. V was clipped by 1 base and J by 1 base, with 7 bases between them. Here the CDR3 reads CASSLDRRQETQYF. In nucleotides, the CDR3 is TGTGCCAGCAGCTTAGACAGGCGCCAAGAGACCCAGTACTTC.

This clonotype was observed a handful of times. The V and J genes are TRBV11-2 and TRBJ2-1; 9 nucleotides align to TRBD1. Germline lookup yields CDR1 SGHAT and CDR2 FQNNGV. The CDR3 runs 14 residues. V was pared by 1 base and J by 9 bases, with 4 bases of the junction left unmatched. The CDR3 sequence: CASSLGDRVTEQFF. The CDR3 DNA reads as TGTGCCAGCAGCTTAGGGGACAGGGTGACTGAGCAGTTCTTC.

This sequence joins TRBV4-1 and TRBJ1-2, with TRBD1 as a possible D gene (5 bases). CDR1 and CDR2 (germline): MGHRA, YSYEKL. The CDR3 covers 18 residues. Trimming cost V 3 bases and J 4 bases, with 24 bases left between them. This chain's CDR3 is CASSHPLTRGRGFYGYTF. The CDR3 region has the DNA TGCGCCAGCAGCCATCCTCTTACGAGGGGACGGGGATTCTATGGCTACACCTTC.

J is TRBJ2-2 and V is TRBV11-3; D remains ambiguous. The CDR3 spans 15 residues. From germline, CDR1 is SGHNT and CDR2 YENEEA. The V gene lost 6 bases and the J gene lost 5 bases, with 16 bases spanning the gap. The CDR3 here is CASRTTPGGTGELFF. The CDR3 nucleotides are TGTGCCAGCAGGACCACTCCCGGTGGAACCGGGGAGCTGTTTTTT. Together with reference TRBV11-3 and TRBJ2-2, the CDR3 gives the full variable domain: EAGVVQSPRYKIIEKKQPVAFWCNPISGHNTLYWYLQNLGQGPELLIRYENEEAVDDSQLPKDRFSAERLKGVDSTLKIQPAELGDSAVYLCASRTTPGGTGELFFGEGSRLTVL.

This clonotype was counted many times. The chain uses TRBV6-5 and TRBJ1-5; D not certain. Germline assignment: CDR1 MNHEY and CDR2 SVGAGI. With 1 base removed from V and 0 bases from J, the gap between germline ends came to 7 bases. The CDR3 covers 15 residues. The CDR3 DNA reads TGTGCCAGCAGTTACTTTAGGGATAGCAATCAGCCCCAGCATTTT. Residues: CASSYFRDSNQPQHF.

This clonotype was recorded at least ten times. The CDR3 coding sequence is TGCAGTGCCCTGGGCTCGGGAAACTACGAGCAGTACGTC. This encodes CSALGSGNYEQYV. This sequence joins TRBV20-1 and TRBJ2-7; possible D gene TRBD2, 5 bases. The CDR3 is 13 residues long. Per the germline V gene, CDR1 is DFQATT and CDR2 is SNEGSKA (reference sequence). V shed 6 bases and J shed 3 bases, with 15 bases lying between them.

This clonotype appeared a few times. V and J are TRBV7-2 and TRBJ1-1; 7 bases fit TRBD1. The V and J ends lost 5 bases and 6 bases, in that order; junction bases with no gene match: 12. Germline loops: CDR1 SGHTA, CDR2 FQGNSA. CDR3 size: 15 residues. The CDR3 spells CASSPRGGASAEAFF. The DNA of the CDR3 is TGTGCCAGCAGCCCGAGAGGGGGCGCGAGCGCTGAAGCTTTCTTT.

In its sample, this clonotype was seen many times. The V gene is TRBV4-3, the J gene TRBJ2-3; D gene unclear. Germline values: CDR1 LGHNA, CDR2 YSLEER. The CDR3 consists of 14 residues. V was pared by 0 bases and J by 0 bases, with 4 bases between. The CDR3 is CASSQDLSTDTQYF. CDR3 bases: TGCGCCAGCAGCCAAGATCTTAGCACAGATACGCAGTATTTT.

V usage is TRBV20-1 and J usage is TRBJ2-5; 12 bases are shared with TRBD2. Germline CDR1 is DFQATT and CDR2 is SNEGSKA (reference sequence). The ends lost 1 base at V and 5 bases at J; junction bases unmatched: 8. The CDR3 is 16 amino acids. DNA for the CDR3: TGCAGTGCTAGAGGTCCACTAGCGGGGGGCCGGGAGACCCAGTACTTC. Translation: CSARGPLAGGRETQYF.

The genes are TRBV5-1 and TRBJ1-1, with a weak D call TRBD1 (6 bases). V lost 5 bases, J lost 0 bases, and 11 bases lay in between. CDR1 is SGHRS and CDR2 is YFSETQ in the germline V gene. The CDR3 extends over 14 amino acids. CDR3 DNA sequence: TGCGCCAGCAGAGGGGGGAAAATGAACACTGAAGCTTTCTTT. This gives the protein CASRGGKMNTEAFF.

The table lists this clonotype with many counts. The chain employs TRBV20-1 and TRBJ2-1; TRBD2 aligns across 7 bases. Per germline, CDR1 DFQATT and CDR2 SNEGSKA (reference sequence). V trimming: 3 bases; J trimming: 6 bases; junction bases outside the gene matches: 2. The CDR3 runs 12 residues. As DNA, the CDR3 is TGCAGTGCTAGTGGGGGGGTCAATGAGCAGTTCTTC. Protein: CSASGGVNEQFF.

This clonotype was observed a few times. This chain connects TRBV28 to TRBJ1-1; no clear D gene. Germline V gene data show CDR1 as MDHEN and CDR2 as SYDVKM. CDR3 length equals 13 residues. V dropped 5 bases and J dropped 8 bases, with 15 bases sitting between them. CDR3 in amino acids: CASSGYSGTEAFF. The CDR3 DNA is TGTGCCAGCAGTGGTTACAGTGGAACCGAAGCTTTCTTT.

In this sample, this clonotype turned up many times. Here the CDR3 reads CSAIHILDYGYTF. In DNA form, the CDR3 reads TGCAGTGCTATCCATATTCTGGACTATGGCTACACCTTC. The chain carries TRBV20-1 and TRBJ1-2, with no clear D. Germline-derived CDR1 and CDR2 are DFQATT and SNEGSKA (reference sequence). Trimming removed 4 bases from V and 3 bases from J, with 12 bases in between. The length of the CDR3 is 13 residues.

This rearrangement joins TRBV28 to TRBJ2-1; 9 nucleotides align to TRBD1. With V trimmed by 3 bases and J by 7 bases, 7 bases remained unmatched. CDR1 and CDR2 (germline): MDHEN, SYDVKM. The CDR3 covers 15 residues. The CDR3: CASSLTGGSENEQFF. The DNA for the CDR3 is TGTGCCAGCAGTTTGACAGGGGGAAGTGAGAATGAGCAGTTCTTC. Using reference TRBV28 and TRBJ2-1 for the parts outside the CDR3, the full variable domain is DVKVTQSSRYLVKRTGEKVFLECVQDMDHENMFWYRQDPGLGLRLIYFSYDVKMKEKGDIPEGYSVSREKKERFSLILESASTNQTSMYLCASSLTGGSENEQFFGPGTRLTVL.

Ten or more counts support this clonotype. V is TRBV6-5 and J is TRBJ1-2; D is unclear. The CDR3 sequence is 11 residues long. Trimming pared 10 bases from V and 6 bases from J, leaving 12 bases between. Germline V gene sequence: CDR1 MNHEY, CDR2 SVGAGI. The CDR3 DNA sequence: TGTGCCACCCTTCTAGGGCATGGCTACACCTTC. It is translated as CATLLGHGYTF.

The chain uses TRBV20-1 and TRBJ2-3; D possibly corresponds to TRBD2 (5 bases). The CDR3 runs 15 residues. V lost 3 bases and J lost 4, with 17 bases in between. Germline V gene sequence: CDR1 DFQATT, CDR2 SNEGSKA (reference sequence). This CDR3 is CSARRARGGSDTQYF. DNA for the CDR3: TGCAGTGCTAGGAGGGCCCGGGGTGGCTCAGATACGCAGTATTTT.

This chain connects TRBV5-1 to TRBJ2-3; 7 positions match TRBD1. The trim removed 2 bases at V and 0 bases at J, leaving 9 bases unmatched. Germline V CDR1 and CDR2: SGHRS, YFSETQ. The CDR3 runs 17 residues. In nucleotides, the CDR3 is TGCGCCAGCAGCTTACGCAGACAGGGCCTGAGCACAGATACGCAGTATTTT. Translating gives CASSLRRQGLSTDTQYF.

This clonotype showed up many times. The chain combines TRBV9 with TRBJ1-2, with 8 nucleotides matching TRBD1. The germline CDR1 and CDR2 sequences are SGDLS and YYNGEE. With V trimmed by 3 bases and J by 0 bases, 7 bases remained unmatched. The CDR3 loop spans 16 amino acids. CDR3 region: CASSAVGQATNYGYTF. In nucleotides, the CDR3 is TGTGCCAGCAGCGCCGTGGGACAGGCGACTAACTATGGCTACACCTTC.

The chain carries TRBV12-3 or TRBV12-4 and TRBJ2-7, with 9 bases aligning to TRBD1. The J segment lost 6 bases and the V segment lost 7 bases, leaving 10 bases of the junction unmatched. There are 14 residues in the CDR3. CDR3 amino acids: CASTRGTGSPEQYF. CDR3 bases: TGTGCCAGCACCCGGGGGACAGGGAGCCCCGAGCAGTACTTC.